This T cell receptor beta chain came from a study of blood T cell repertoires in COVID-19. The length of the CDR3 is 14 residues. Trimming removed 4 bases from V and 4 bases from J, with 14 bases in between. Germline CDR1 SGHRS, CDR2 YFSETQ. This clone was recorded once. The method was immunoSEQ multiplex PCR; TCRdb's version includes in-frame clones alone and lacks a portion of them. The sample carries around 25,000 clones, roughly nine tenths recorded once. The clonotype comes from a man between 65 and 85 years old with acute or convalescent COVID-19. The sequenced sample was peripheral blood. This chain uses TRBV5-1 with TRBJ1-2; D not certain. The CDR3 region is CASSPDGMGYGYTF. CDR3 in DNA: TGCGCCAGCAGCCCGGACGGGATGGGCTATGGCTACACCTTC. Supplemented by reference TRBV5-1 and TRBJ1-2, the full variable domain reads KAGVTQTPRYLIKTRGQQVTLSCSPISGHRSVSWYQQTPGQGLQFLFEYFSETQRNKGNFPGRFSGRQFSNSRSEMNVSTLELGDSALYLCASSPDGMGYGYTFGSGTRLTVV.